These 5 T cell receptor beta chains came from one sample sequenced in a study of blood T cell repertoires in COVID-19. This table comes from immunoSEQ multiplex PCR, and its TCRdb copy is limited to in-frame clones, with some not included. The profile covers tens of thousands of clones, with roughly four fifths appearing a single time and 5.9% taken by the ten largest. Specimen: peripheral blood. These receptors were obtained from a human donor in a cohort sampled during active or convalescent COVID-19.

DNA for the CDR3: TGTGCCAGCTCAGTTACCGGGACTAGCGGGACTGTTACGCAGTATTTT. It specifies CASSVTGTSGTVTQYF. The chain links TRBV18 to TRBJ2-3; the match to TRBD2 covers 13 bases. The CDR3 consists of 16 residues. CDR1 and CDR2 from the germline V gene are KGHSH and LQKENI. J was trimmed by 8 bases and V by 5 bases; bases with no gene match: 10.

The rearrangement links TRBV7-2 to TRBJ2-7, with TRBD2 identical over 12 bases. V trimming: 5 bases; J trimming: 4 bases; junction bases outside the gene matches: 9. CDR3 length equals 16 residues. Germline assignment: CDR1 SGHTA and CDR2 FQGNSA. The DNA of the CDR3 is TGTGCCAGCAGCACGGGCCGACTAGCGGGGGTGTACGAGCAGTACTTC. Amino acids: CASSTGRLAGVYEQYF.

The chain links TRBV9 to TRBJ2-3, with TRBD1 identical over 9 bases. Germline CDR1 is SGDLS and CDR2 is YYNGEE. J was trimmed by 2 bases and V by 4 bases; bases with no gene match: 5. This CDR3 has 15 amino acids. The CDR3 is CASSSRTGDTDTQYF. CDR3 nucleotide sequence: TGTGCCAGCAGCTCCAGGACAGGGGACACAGATACGCAGTATTTT.

The J gene is TRBJ1-2, the V gene TRBV30, with a possible D match to TRBD1 (5 bases). The CDR3 is made up of 10 amino acids. Germline V CDR1 and CDR2: GTSNPN, SVGIG (reference sequence). Trimming removed 8 bases from V and 5 bases from J, with 9 bases in between. The CDR3 DNA reads as TGTGCCGGACAACGTTATGGCTACACCTTC. Protein product: CAGQRYGYTF. Together with reference TRBV30 and TRBJ1-2, the CDR3 gives the full variable domain: SQTIHQWPATLVQPVGSPLSLECTVEGTSNPNLYWYRQAAGRGLQLLFYSVGIGQISSEVPQNLSASRPQDRQFILSSKKLLLSDSGFYLCAGQRYGYTFGSGTRLTVV.

The J gene is TRBJ1-1, the V gene TRBV7-9; TRBD1 agrees at 7 bases. This CDR3 is 16 amino acids long. Unmatched junction bases numbered 10, after V lost 6 bases and J lost 0 bases. Germline-derived CDR1 and CDR2 are SEHNR and FQNEAQ (reference sequence). The CDR3 bases are TGTGCCAGCAGAGGGGGTAGACAGGGCCTGAACACTGAAGCTTTCTTT. Translated: CASRGGRQGLNTEAFF.